This is a list of T cell receptor beta chains from one sample in a study of blood T cell repertoires in COVID-19. Sequenced by immunoSEQ multiplex PCR; TCRdb stores in-frame clones only, minus some. The sample contains some 180,000 clones, 75% to 85% of which appear only once. The material sequenced was peripheral blood. All receptors come from an elderly woman with COVID-19, enrolled during active disease. Both conserved end residues are part of each CDR3. A D gene is named only where the DNA matches it firmly. Where a row states a size, it is once, few, many or the class of an expanded clone; other rows omit it.

d_gene,abundance,v_gene,j_gene,CDR3aa,CDR3nt
TRBD1,.,TRBV14,TRBJ2-3,CASSPDRAWGTDTQYF,TGTGCCAGCAGCCCTGACAGGGCTTGGGGCACAGATACGCAGTATTTT
TRBD1,.,TRBV25-1,TRBJ1-3,CASSGPGQGKGNTIYF,TGTGCCAGCAGTGGACCCGGACAGGGGAAAGGAAACACCATATATTTT
TRBD1,.,TRBV28,TRBJ1-1,CASQNRGNTEAFF,TGTGCCAGCCAAAACAGGGGGAACACTGAAGCTTTCTTT
.,.,TRBV18,TRBJ1-5,CASSPGWAGNSNQPQHF,TGTGCCAGCTCACCAGGGTGGGCCGGGAACAGCAATCAGCCCCAGCATTTT
.,once,TRBV15,TRBJ2-3,CATSSITGPDTQYF,TGTGCCACCAGCAGCATAACAGGGCCCGATACGCAGTATTTT
.,once,TRBV6-5,TRBJ1-1,CASSYSPGGYTEAFF,TGTGCCAGCAGTTACTCCCCGGGGGGGTACACTGAAGCTTTCTTT
.,.,TRBV27,TRBJ1-1,CASSLSWRNTEAFF,TGTGCCAGCAGTTTATCTTGGAGGAACACTGAAGCTTTCTTT
TRBD2,.,TRBV2,TRBJ2-1,CASSGYTSGGEYNEQFF,TGTGCCAGCAGCGGGTATACTAGCGGGGGGGAGTACAATGAGCAGTTCTTC
.,.,TRBV5-5,TRBJ1-1,CASSLNSLNTEAFF,TGTGCCAGCAGCTTGAACAGCCTGAACACTGAAGCTTTCTTT
.,.,TRBV7-8,TRBJ1-5,CASSLDPAGINQPQHF,TGTGCCAGCAGCTTAGATCCGGCGGGAATCAATCAGCCCCAGCATTTT
.,.,TRBV7-3,TRBJ1-6,CASSLMQDSPLHF,TGTGCCAGCAGCTTAATGCAGGATTCACCCCTCCACTTT
TRBD1,.,TRBV11-3,TRBJ2-1,CASSGWDSRYNEQFF,TGTGCCAGCAGCGGTTGGGACAGTCGGTACAATGAGCAGTTCTTC
.,.,TRBV5-6,TRBJ2-5,CASSPPGGAGYQETQYF,TGTGCCAGCAGCCCCCCGGGCGGGGCAGGGTACCAAGAGACCCAGTACTTC
.,.,TRBV29-1,TRBJ2-7,CSVRGYEQYF,TGCAGCGTTAGGGGCTACGAGCAGTACTTC
TRBD1,once,TRBV6-5,TRBJ1-2,CASITGVEYYGYTF,TGTGCCAGTATAACAGGGGTGGAGTACTATGGCTACACCTTC
.,.,TRBV11-2,TRBJ1-1,CASSLEQGAYEAFF,TGTGCCAGCAGCTTAGAACAGGGCGCCTACGAAGCTTTCTTT